The clone carrying this TCR beta chain has just a few counts. The data are from a study of T-cell reconstitution after alpha-beta-depleted transplantation in children. Unique molecular identifiers featured in how the TCRbeta library was prepared. TCRdb processed the PCR reads anew with MiXCR; each CDR3 protein has one entry. Counted here are about 200,000 distinct CDR3 sequences, under 20% occurring once; the ten biggest clones make up about 39%. Deletions cut 0 bases from V and 0 bases from J, with 13 bases between. This CDR3 is built from 17 residues. CDR1 SGHRS and CDR2 YFSETQ come from the germline V gene.

Sample: PBMCs, mostly from graft donor cells, taken 360 days after TCRalphabeta/CD19-depleted stem cell transplant. The rearrangement links TRBV5-1 to TRBJ2-1; D remains unclear. This receptor was obtained from a male patient aged 2-9 years who had a stem cell transplant for acute lymphoblastic leukemia, so the T cells may come from the graft donor. The CDR3 sequence is CASSLAGIVSSYNEQFF. DNA of the CDR3: TGCGCCAGCAGCTTGGCGGGTATAGTCAGCTCCTACAATGAGCAGTTCTTC.